The 7 T cell receptor beta chains below come from one sample, sequenced in a study of cytomegalovirus exposure and HLA in healthy donors. Vbeta (60) and Jbeta (13) primers were used in the PCR. Assay: immunoSEQ multiplex PCR; the TCRdb copy retains only in-frame clones and omits some. This table has about 190,000 clones, 84% appearing once. Sequenced sample: PBMCs. Receptors were obtained from a woman aged 50 to 65 in good health and CMV-seropositive.

The chain recombines TRBV19 with TRBJ1-5; a weak D match, TRBD1 (6 bases). Trimming left V 5 bases short and J 3 bases short, with 11 bases between. This CDR3 region has 14 residues. Germline V CDR1 and CDR2: LNHDA, SQIVND (reference sequence). In DNA, the CDR3 is TGTGCCAGTAGTGCGACAGGTAACAATCAGCCCCAGCATTTT. Protein product: CASSATGNNQPQHF.

The chain combines TRBV7-8 with TRBJ1-6; D not certain. The germline V and J ends were trimmed by 3 bases and 7 bases, with 4 bases remaining between them. The CDR3 has 12 residues. Per the germline V gene, CDR1 is SGHVS and CDR2 is FQNEAQ. The CDR3 region is CASSFQNSPLHF. The CDR3 DNA reads as TGTGCCAGCAGCTTTCAGAATTCACCCCTCCACTTT.

The rearrangement uses TRBV12-5 and TRBJ2-5; D is possibly TRBD1 (5 bases). The CDR3 has 14 residues. The germline V and J ends were trimmed by 2 bases and 3 bases, with 10 bases remaining between them. CDR1 is LGHNT, CDR2 FRNRAP, per germline. The chain's CDR3 is CASGLQGVKETQYF. The CDR3 DNA reads as TGTGCTAGTGGTTTGCAGGGTGTCAAAGAGACCCAGTACTTC.

The chain employs TRBV6-1 and TRBJ1-5; D might be TRBD1 (6 bases). V lost 3 bases to trimming and J lost 5 bases, with 17 bases between them. The germline V gene has CDR1 MNHNS and CDR2 SASEGT. The CDR3 spans 16 residues. CDR3 protein: CASSDGGGSNYQPQHF. DNA of the CDR3: TGTGCCAGCAGTGATGGGGGGGGCTCTAACTATCAGCCCCAGCATTTT.

This clone appeared once. The rearrangement joins TRBV9 to TRBJ2-2; D not resolved. CDR3 length: 12 residues. Germline lookup yields CDR1 SGDLS and CDR2 YYNGEE. V gave up 3 bases and J gave up 6 bases, with 6 bases separating them. CDR3 sequence: CASSAGSGELFF. The DNA for the CDR3 is TGTGCCAGCAGCGCGGGTTCCGGGGAGCTGTTTTTT.

Concerning this clone itself: The same CDR3 can be traced to other DNA sequences in this sample. The chain couples TRBV6-5 to TRBJ1-3; 9 bases fit TRBD1. The CDR3 is 15 amino acids. Germline V lookup: CDR1 MNHEY, CDR2 SVGAGI. After removal of 6 bases from V and 4 bases from J, the junction contained 7 bases not matched to a gene. CDR3 coding DNA: TGTGCCAGCAGCCCGGGACAGGGCAACGGAAACACCATATATTTT. Translation: CASSPGQGNGNTIYF.

The chain carries TRBV7-6 and TRBJ1-6; unclear D gene. CDR3 length equals 14 residues. Germline CDR1 and CDR2: SGHVS and FNYEAQ. Trimming pared 5 bases from V and 6 bases from J, leaving 11 bases between. This CDR3 is CASSPDRVNSPLHF. The CDR3 DNA sequence: TGTGCCAGCAGCCCAGATCGGGTTAATTCACCCCTCCACTTT.